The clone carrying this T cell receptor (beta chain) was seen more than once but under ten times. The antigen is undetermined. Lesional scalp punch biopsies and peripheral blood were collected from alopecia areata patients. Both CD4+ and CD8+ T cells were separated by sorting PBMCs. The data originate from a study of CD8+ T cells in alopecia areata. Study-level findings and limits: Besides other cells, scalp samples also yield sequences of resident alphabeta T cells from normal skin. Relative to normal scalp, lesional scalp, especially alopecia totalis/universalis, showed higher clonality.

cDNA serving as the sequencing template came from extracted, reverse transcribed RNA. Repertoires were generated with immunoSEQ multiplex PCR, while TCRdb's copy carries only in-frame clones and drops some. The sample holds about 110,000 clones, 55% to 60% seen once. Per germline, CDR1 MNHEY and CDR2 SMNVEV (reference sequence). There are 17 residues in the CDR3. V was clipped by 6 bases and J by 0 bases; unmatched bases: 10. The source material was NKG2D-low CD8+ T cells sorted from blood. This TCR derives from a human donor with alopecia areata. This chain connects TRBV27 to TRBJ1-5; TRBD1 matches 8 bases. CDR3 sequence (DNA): TGTGCCAGCAGCCCACTACAGGGGGTTTATAGCAATCAGCCCCAGCATTTT. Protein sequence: CASSPLQGVYSNQPQHF.